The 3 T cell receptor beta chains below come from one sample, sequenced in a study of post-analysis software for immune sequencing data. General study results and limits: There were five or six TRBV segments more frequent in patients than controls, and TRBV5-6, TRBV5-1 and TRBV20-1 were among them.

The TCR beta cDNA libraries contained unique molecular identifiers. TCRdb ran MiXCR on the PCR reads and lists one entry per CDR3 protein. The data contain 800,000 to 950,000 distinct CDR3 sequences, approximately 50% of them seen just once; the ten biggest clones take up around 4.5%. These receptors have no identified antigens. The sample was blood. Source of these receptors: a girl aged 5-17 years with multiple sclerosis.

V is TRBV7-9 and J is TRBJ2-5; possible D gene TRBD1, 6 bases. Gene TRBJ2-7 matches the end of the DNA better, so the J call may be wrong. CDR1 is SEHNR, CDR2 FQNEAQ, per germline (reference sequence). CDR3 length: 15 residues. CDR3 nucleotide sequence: TGTGCCAGCAGCTTAAGCTGGAACAGGGAATACGAGCAGTACTTC. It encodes CASSLSWNREYEQYF.

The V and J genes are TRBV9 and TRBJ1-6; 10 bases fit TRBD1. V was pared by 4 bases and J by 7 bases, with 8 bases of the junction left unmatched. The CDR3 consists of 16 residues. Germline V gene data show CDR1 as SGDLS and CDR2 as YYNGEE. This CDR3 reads CASSTRTGGGNSPLHF. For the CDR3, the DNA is TGTGCCAGCAGCACCCGGACAGGGGGAGGCAATTCACCCCTCCACTTT. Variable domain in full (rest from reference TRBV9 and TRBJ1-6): DSGVTQTPKHLITATGQRVTLRCSPRSGDLSVYWYQQSLDQGLQFLIQYYNGEERAKGNILERFSAQQFPDLHSELNLSSLELGDSALYFCASSTRTGGGNSPLHFGNGTRLTVT.

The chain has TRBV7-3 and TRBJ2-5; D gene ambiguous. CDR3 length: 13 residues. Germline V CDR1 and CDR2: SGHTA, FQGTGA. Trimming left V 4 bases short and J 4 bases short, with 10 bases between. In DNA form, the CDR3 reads TGTGCCAGCAGCTCCCTAATCCGAGAGACCCAGTACTTC. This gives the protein CASSSLIRETQYF.